Presented here are 3 T cell receptor beta chains from one specimen sequenced in a study of identical twins. TCRdb fed the 5' RACE reads into MiXCR, producing one record per CDR3 protein. The sample consists of 350,000 to 400,000 distinct CDR3 sequences, 9% of them appearing once. The sequenced material came from naive T cells sorted from blood. The receptors derive from a woman aged 45-59 years in good health.

There are many counts of this clonotype. The chain joins TRBV4-1 to TRBJ1-6; D possibly corresponds to TRBD1 (5 bases). CDR1 and CDR2 from the germline V gene are MGHRA and YSYEKL. Trimming removed 4 bases from V and 7 bases from J, with 14 bases in between. The CDR3 loop spans 15 amino acids. DNA for the CDR3: TGCGCCAGCAGCCTTTTTCGGGACTCAAATTCACCCCTCCACTTT. It is translated as CASSLFRDSNSPLHF.

This clonotype was found a few times. This CDR3 is CASSPGTSGSKFF. CDR3 DNA: TGTGCCAGCAGTCCTGGGACTAGCGGGAGTAAATTCTTC. The chain employs TRBV25-1 and TRBJ2-1, with 14 bases aligning to TRBD2. V trimming: 5 bases; J trimming: 16 bases; junction bases outside the gene matches: 7. CDR1 MGHDK and CDR2 SYGVNS come from the germline V gene. CDR3 size: 13 residues.

The sample holds many counts of this clonotype. The chain recombines TRBV29-1 with TRBJ2-3; D not certain. V was clipped by 6 bases and J by 1 base, with 14 bases between them. Germline V gene lookup returns CDR1 SQVTM and CDR2 ANQGSEA. This CDR3 spans 14 amino acids. The CDR3: CSVFPSGGTDTQYF. CDR3 nucleotide sequence: TGCAGCGTGTTTCCCTCCGGAGGCACAGATACGCAGTATTTT.